A single sample gave rise to the 21 T cell receptor beta chains below, sequenced in a study of blood T cell repertoires in COVID-19. Produced via immunoSEQ multiplex PCR; TCRdb's table is partial and in-frame only. In the table there are about 73,000 clones, 80% to 85% of which are singletons. Sequenced: peripheral blood. These receptors were collected from a human donor in a cohort sampled during active COVID-19.

The chain recombines TRBV7-3 with TRBJ1-2; 9 nucleotides align to TRBD1. The CDR3 runs to 13 residues. The V gene end was trimmed by 4 bases and the J gene end by 7 bases; junction bases not matched to a gene: 4. The germline V gene encodes CDR1 SGHTA and CDR2 FQGTGA. CDR3 sequence: CASSSGQGTGYTF. The CDR3 bases are TGTGCCAGCAGCTCGGGACAGGGTACTGGCTACACCTTC. The full variable domain, completed using reference TRBV7-3 and TRBJ1-2, is GAGVSQTPSNKVTEKGKYVELRCDPISGHTALYWYRQSLGQGPEFLIYFQGTGAADDSGLPNDRFFAVRPEGSVSTLKIQRTERGDSAVYLCASSSGQGTGYTFGSGTRLTVV.

This clone came up once. The chain links TRBV5-5 to TRBJ1-1; D unclear. V was shortened by 0 bases and J by 1 base, with 7 bases between the two germline ends. Germline-derived CDR1 and CDR2 are SGHKS and YYEKEE (reference sequence). The CDR3 has 14 amino acids. The CDR3 loop reads CASSLAGRNTEAFF. CDR3 DNA: TGTGCCAGCAGCTTGGCCGGTCGGAACACTGAAGCTTTCTTT.

A single count supports this clone. This chain joins TRBV24-1 and TRBJ2-4; TRBD1 agrees at 11 bases. The CDR3 extends over 17 amino acids. Germline loops: CDR1 KGHDR, CDR2 SFDVKD. The trim removed 4 bases at V and 6 bases at J, leaving 10 bases unmatched. The CDR3 coding sequence is TGTGCCACCAGTGAATCTCCCGGACAGGGGGCTGGAAACATTCAGTACTTC. It codes for CATSESPGQGAGNIQYF.

The chain has TRBV18 and TRBJ2-6, with 8 bases lining up with TRBD1. Per germline, CDR1 KGHSH and CDR2 LQKENI. V shed 2 bases, J shed 2 bases, and the junction held 2 bases outside the gene matches. The CDR3 sequence is 16 residues long. CDR3 protein: CASSPRQGPGANVLTF. CDR3 bases: TGTGCCAGCTCACCAAGACAGGGGCCTGGGGCCAACGTCCTGACTTTC.

Notes on this clone: Different DNA sequences within this sample yield the same CDR3. The chain links TRBV28 to TRBJ2-3, with TRBD2 matching over 8 bases. With 6 bases clipped from V and 4 bases from J, the junction kept 0 bases outside the gene matches. Germline V gene sequence: CDR1 MDHEN, CDR2 SYDVKM. This CDR3 is built from 12 residues. The CDR3 nucleotides are TGTGCCAGCAGCGGGGGGGCAGATACGCAGTATTTT. Its translation is CASSGGADTQYF.

V gene TRBV6-5 combines with J gene TRBJ1-5, with TRBD1 identical over 10 bases. Germline assignment: CDR1 MNHEY and CDR2 SVGAGI. There are 14 residues in the CDR3. Trimming at V came to 6 bases and at J to 7 bases, leaving 6 bases not matched to a gene. CDR3 sequence reads: CASRGDRGGQPQHF. The CDR3, as DNA: TGTGCCAGCAGGGGGGACAGGGGCGGCCAGCCCCAGCATTTT.

The chain joins TRBV2 to TRBJ2-2; 7 bases fit TRBD1. Germline CDR1 reads SNHLY; CDR2 reads FYNNEI. V dropped 7 bases and J dropped 5; count of bases not matched to a gene: 1. The CDR3 contains 12 residues. CDR3 residues: CASTTGTGELFF. The CDR3 DNA reads TGTGCCAGCACGACAGGGACCGGGGAGCTGTTTTTT. Drawing the rest from reference TRBV2 and TRBJ2-2, the complete variable domain is EPEVTQTPSHQVTQMGQEVILRCVPISNHLYFYWYRQILGQKVEFLVSFYNNEISEKSEIFDDQFSVERPDGSNFTLKIRSTKLEDSAMYFCASTTGTGELFFGEGSRLTVL.

Ten or more counts support this clone. The gene calls are TRBV14 and TRBJ2-1; 11 nucleotides line up with TRBD2. Trimming removed 7 bases from V and 0 bases from J; junction bases left unmatched: 11. This CDR3 has 18 amino acids. Germline assignment: CDR1 SGHDN and CDR2 FVKESK. CDR3 loop: CASNLAGGPFSSYNEQFF. CDR3 in DNA: TGTGCCAGCAACCTAGCGGGGGGACCTTTTAGCTCCTACAATGAGCAGTTCTTC. Drawing the rest from reference TRBV14 and TRBJ2-1, the complete variable domain is EAGVTQFPSHSVIEKGQTVTLRCDPISGHDNLYWYRRVMGKEIKFLLHFVKESKQDESGMPNNRFLAERTGGTYSTLKVQPAELEDSGVYFCASNLAGGPFSSYNEQFFGPGTRLTVL.

CDR3 sequence: CATSETGASGARVTQYF. CDR3 DNA sequence: TGTGCCACCAGTGAGACAGGGGCCAGCGGGGCAAGGGTTACGCAGTATTTT. The rearrangement links TRBV24-1 to TRBJ2-3; maybe TRBD1 (8 bases). The V and J ends lost 4 bases and 8 bases respectively, with 24 bases between them. Germline V gene sequence: CDR1 KGHDR, CDR2 SFDVKD. The CDR3 has 17 amino acids.

The chain couples TRBV18 to TRBJ2-5, with 8 positions matching TRBD1. The germline gives CDR1 KGHSH, CDR2 LQKENI. The CDR3 extends over 15 amino acids. The V segment lost 0 bases and the J segment 9 bases; nucleotides outside the gene matches: 9. The CDR3 sequence: CASSPPDRALGAQYF. CDR3 nucleotide sequence: TGTGCCAGCTCACCACCGGACAGGGCCCTCGGGGCCCAGTACTTC.

This clone was seen a handful of times. This chain joins TRBV7-2 and TRBJ1-1; unclear D gene. This CDR3 has 14 residues. V lost 5 bases and J 0 bases, leaving 10 bases between the germline ends. Per the germline V gene, CDR1 is SGHTA and CDR2 is FQGNSA. Here the CDR3 DNA reads TGTGCCAGCAGCAGGGAGCGGATGAACACTGAAGCTTTCTTT. It specifies CASSRERMNTEAFF.

To note about this clone: Sequence at one end of the junction differs from germline and may be a read error. This chain connects TRBV18 to TRBJ1-5, with 7 bases identical to TRBD1. This CDR3 is 17 amino acids long. Germline lookup yields CDR1 KGHSH and CDR2 LQKENI. The CDR3 coding sequence is TGTGCCAGCTCACCTCCGGTCGGGACAGACCGCAACCAGCCCCAGCATTTT. Protein sequence: CASSPPVGTDRNQPQHF. Full variable domain (outside the CDR3, taken from reference TRBV18 and TRBJ1-5): NAGVMQNPRHLVRRRGQEARLRCSPMKGHSHVYWYRQLPEEGLKFMVYLQKENIIDESGMPKERFSAEFPKEGPSILRIQQVVRGDSAAYFCASSPPVGTDRNQPQHFGDGTRLSIL.

The CDR3 loop reads CASSQAWRGVGNEQFF. The CDR3 region has the DNA TGTGCCAGCAGCCAAGCCTGGCGGGGGGTGGGTAATGAGCAGTTCTTC. The chain combines TRBV3-1 (or the pseudogene TRBV3-2) with TRBJ2-1, with 8 nucleotides matching TRBD2. Germline CDR1 and CDR2: LGHDT and YNNKEL (reference sequence). This CDR3 comprises 16 residues. Trimming at V came to 1 base and at J to 7 bases, leaving 9 bases not matched to a gene.

In its sample, this clone was seen once. This chain joins TRBV27 and TRBJ2-1; TRBD2 matches 10 bases. V was pared by 2 bases and J by 2 bases, with 6 bases of the junction left unmatched. CDR1 is MNHEY, CDR2 SMNVEV, per germline (reference sequence). The CDR3 sequence is 17 residues long. CDR3 nucleotide sequence: TGTGCCAGCAGTTTAATAACCGGACTAGCGGCCTACAATGAGCAGTTCTTC. Translated: CASSLITGLAAYNEQFF.

The CDR3 bases are TGTGCCAGCAGCTTCCTATCCGGGACAGGGGTCGGTAAAAACTACAATGAGCAGTTCTTC. This encodes CASSFLSGTGVGKNYNEQFF. The V call is TRBV11-3, the J call TRBJ2-1; 10 nucleotides agree with TRBD1. This CDR3 is built from 20 residues. After removal of 3 bases from V and 3 bases from J, the junction contained 17 bases not matched to a gene. CDR1 SGHNT and CDR2 YENEEA come from the germline V gene.

The chain joins TRBV5-6 to TRBJ2-5; D is perhaps TRBD1 (5 bases). V lost 5 bases, J lost 7 bases, and 15 bases lay in between. CDR3 length: 13 amino acids. The germline gives CDR1 SGHDT, CDR2 YYEEEE. This CDR3 reads CASSYSGLGTQYF. The CDR3 coding sequence is TGTGCCAGCAGTTACTCAGGGCTTGGGACCCAGTACTTC.

V is TRBV6-2 or TRBV6-3 and J is TRBJ1-2, with 8 bases identical to TRBD1. This CDR3 is built from 15 residues. The V and J ends lost 4 bases and 6 bases, in that order; junction bases with no gene match: 10. CDR1 is MNHEY, CDR2 SVGEGT, per germline. For the CDR3, the DNA is TGTGCCAGCAGTTTGCTATCGACAGGGGTCCATGGCTACACCTTC. As protein: CASSLLSTGVHGYTF.

The CDR3 region has the DNA TGTGCCAGCAGCCCCATGAGGTCAGCCCGTTCGAGTGAGCAGTTCTTC. Its protein is CASSPMRSARSSEQFF. V and J are TRBV11-2 and TRBJ2-1; D not certain. Germline CDR1 SGHAT, CDR2 FQNNGV. V shed 5 bases and J shed 9 bases, with 23 bases lying between them. The CDR3 has 16 amino acids.

In its sample, this clone was seen once. The J gene is TRBJ2-7, the V gene TRBV24-1; 7 bases map to TRBD1. V gave up 2 bases and J gave up 5 bases; unmatched junction bases: 8. The CDR3 runs 15 residues. CDR1 and CDR2 from the germline V gene are KGHDR and SFDVKD. CDR3 bases: TGTGCCACCAGTGATTCGACAGGGCTGGGCGACGAGCAGTACTTC. Amino acid sequence: CATSDSTGLGDEQYF.

The chain recombines TRBV6-5 with TRBJ1-1; D call uncertain. The CDR3 has 15 residues. The V and J ends lost 5 bases and 0 bases respectively, with 13 bases between them. Germline V lookup: CDR1 MNHEY, CDR2 SVGAGI. The CDR3 sequence: CASSPPGTVNTEAFF. The CDR3 DNA follows: TGTGCCAGCAGTCCCCCTGGAACAGTGAACACTGAAGCTTTCTTT.

The chain combines TRBV29-1 with TRBJ1-1; D is unclear. The CDR3 is made up of 14 amino acids. V lost 2 bases to trimming and J lost 1 base, with 11 bases between them. CDR1 and CDR2 from the germline V gene are SQVTM and ANQGSEA. As DNA, the CDR3 is TGCAGCGTTGAATTTAGTACCGCGAACACTGAAGCTTTCTTT. Protein: CSVEFSTANTEAFF. The full variable domain, with the rest looked up from reference TRBV29-1 and TRBJ1-1, is SAVISQKPSRDICQRGTSLTIQCQVDSQVTMMFWYRQQPGQSLTLIATANQGSEATYESGFVIDKFPISRPNLTFSTLTVSNMSPEDSSIYLCSVEFSTANTEAFFGQGTRLTVV.